Listed below are T cell receptor beta chains from one sample, sequenced in a study of cytomegalovirus exposure and HLA in healthy donors. TCRdb's copy holds only in-frame clones and misses some; the assay was immunoSEQ multiplex PCR. The table lists some 130,000 clones, 80% of them singletons. The sample taken for sequencing was PBMCs. Receptor source: a male donor in good health and CMV-seronegative. CDR3s include the opening cysteine and the closing phenylalanine or tryptophan. Fields, in order: D gene, J gene, V gene, CDR3 protein. A D gene is named only where the DNA matches it firmly.

d_gene: -
j_gene: TRBJ2-1
v_gene: TRBV5-4
CDR3aa: CASSFRAYNEQFF

d_gene: TRBD2
j_gene: TRBJ2-1
v_gene: TRBV7-2
CDR3aa: CASSGGGGYNEQFF

d_gene: -
j_gene: TRBJ2-1
v_gene: TRBV7-4
CDR3aa: CASSLISGRVYNEQFF

d_gene: TRBD2
j_gene: TRBJ2-3
v_gene: TRBV10-1
CDR3aa: CASSREGDTQYF

d_gene: -
j_gene: TRBJ2-2
v_gene: TRBV30
CDR3aa: CACLPGKLRAGELFF

d_gene: -
j_gene: TRBJ2-7
v_gene: TRBV10-3
CDR3aa: CAISDYRSSYEQYF

d_gene: -
j_gene: TRBJ1-2
v_gene: TRBV11-2
CDR3aa: CASSLSGEAGYTF

d_gene: -
j_gene: TRBJ2-4
v_gene: TRBV5-6
CDR3aa: CASSLRQNHLAKNIQYF

d_gene: -
j_gene: TRBJ2-1
v_gene: TRBV11-2
CDR3aa: CASSSLSNNEQFF

d_gene: -
j_gene: TRBJ2-1
v_gene: TRBV5-5
CDR3aa: CASSPPSAAGQFF

d_gene: -
j_gene: TRBJ2-3
v_gene: TRBV5-1
CDR3aa: CASSLGQTSTDTQYF

d_gene: TRBD2
j_gene: TRBJ2-7
v_gene: TRBV4-2
CDR3aa: CASSQDETSGTYEQYF

d_gene: TRBD2
j_gene: TRBJ2-3
v_gene: TRBV18
CDR3aa: CASSPLAGRTDTQYF

d_gene: -
j_gene: TRBJ1-1
v_gene: TRBV6-6
CDR3aa: CASSYSTHTEAFF

d_gene: -
j_gene: TRBJ2-7
v_gene: TRBV6-5
CDR3aa: CASSYSTGDKEEQYF

d_gene: -
j_gene: TRBJ1-5
v_gene: TRBV19
CDR3aa: CVSSIQGVGNQPQHF

d_gene: TRBD2
j_gene: TRBJ2-7
v_gene: TRBV5-4
CDR3aa: CASRVLGGMVHEQYF

d_gene: TRBD2
j_gene: TRBJ2-7
v_gene: TRBV11-2
CDR3aa: CASSLVPRSKASGRNEQYF

d_gene: TRBD1
j_gene: TRBJ1-5
v_gene: TRBV28
CDR3aa: CASRTGTGGIQPQHF

d_gene: TRBD2
j_gene: TRBJ2-3
v_gene: TRBV6-5
CDR3aa: CALTSGRTDTQYF

d_gene: TRBD2
j_gene: TRBJ2-7
v_gene: TRBV19
CDR3aa: CASSPGTRGYEQYF

d_gene: -
j_gene: TRBJ2-4
v_gene: TRBV18
CDR3aa: CASSPSSLAKNSQYF

d_gene: -
j_gene: TRBJ2-7
v_gene: TRBV7-9
CDR3aa: CSSSYSYEQYF